These 18 T cell receptor beta chains were sequenced from one sample in a study of blood T cells in healthy people across ages. A J-beta primer mix and a sample-barcoded 5' primer were used in a second PCR of about 7 to 11 cycles. TCRdb re-analysed the 5' RACE reads in MiXCR, keeping a single row per CDR3 protein. The sample lists around 1,600,000 distinct CDR3 sequences; under 55% were seen once. Sequences were obtained from blood. The receptors stem from a woman aged 18 to 35 in good health.

A note on this clonotype: Germline and junction disagree at one end, which may indicate a read error. This chain links TRBV4-3 with TRBJ1-4; no firm D call. Germline V CDR1 and CDR2: LGHNA, YSLEER. CDR3 length: 14 amino acids. The CDR3 loop reads CASGQETSTEKLFF. CDR3 DNA sequence: TGCGCCAGCGGCCAAGAAACCAGTACTGAAAAACTGTTTTTT.

This clonotype was detected a few times. The genes are TRBV12-3 or TRBV12-4 and TRBJ2-1; D is unclear. The CDR3 runs 13 residues. Trimming pared 7 bases from V and 5 bases from J, leaving 12 bases between. The CDR3 loop is CASTPGLNNEQFF. DNA for the CDR3: TGTGCCAGCACCCCGGGCCTGAACAATGAGCAGTTCTTC.

Remarks on this clonotype: A read error is possible here, since a much larger clone lies one base away. The chain couples TRBV4-2 to TRBJ2-5, with TRBD2 as a possible D gene (5 bases). This CDR3 has 15 residues. Germline CDR1 is LGHNA and CDR2 is YNFKEQ. The CDR3 DNA reads TGTGCCAGCAGACCCGGACTCGTGGGCCAAGAGACCCGGTACTTC. As protein: CASRPGLVGQETRYF.

V and J are TRBV7-2 and TRBJ2-7, with TRBD2 identical over 8 bases. This CDR3 spans 15 amino acids. The V gene end was trimmed by 5 bases and the J gene end by 5 bases; junction bases not matched to a gene: 11. Per germline, CDR1 SGHTA and CDR2 FQGNSA. The CDR3 protein is CASSPRGTRINEQYF. As DNA, the CDR3 is TGTGCCAGCAGCCCAAGAGGGACTAGGATTAACGAGCAGTACTTC.

This sequence joins TRBV6-5 and TRBJ2-1; possibly TRBD2 for D (6 bases). Germline CDR1 MNHEY, CDR2 SVGAGI. The CDR3 totals 15 residues. V was cut by 0 bases and J by 7 bases, with 13 bases left in between. The chain's CDR3 is CASSYSSGLPNEQFF. For the CDR3, the DNA is TGTGCCAGCAGTTACTCTTCGGGACTCCCGAATGAGCAGTTCTTC.

The chain links TRBV7-8 to TRBJ1-1, with D possibly matching TRBD1 (5 bases). The CDR3 length is 15 residues. CDR1 and CDR2 (germline): SGHVS, FQNEAQ. Trimming cost V 1 base and J 4 bases, with 13 bases left between them. As DNA, the CDR3 is TGTGCCAGCAGCTTAGTTCGGGGGGTCGGCACTGAAGCTTTCTTT. Amino acids: CASSLVRGVGTEAFF.

The CDR3 coding sequence is TGCAGTGCTCGGAGGCATCAAGATACGCAGTATTTT. Translation: CSARRHQDTQYF. This sequence joins TRBV20-1 and TRBJ2-3; the D gene is possibly TRBD2 (5 bases). Germline CDR1 and CDR2: DFQATT and SNEGSKA (reference sequence). V was cut by 5 bases and J by 5 bases, with 11 bases left in between. The CDR3 extends over 12 amino acids.

This clonotype was recorded only once. The CDR3 DNA follows: TGTGCCAGCACCTTAATACTTAGCTCTGGAAACACCATATATTTT. Translating gives CASTLILSSGNTIYF. The V and J genes are TRBV12-3 or TRBV12-4 and TRBJ1-3; D is uncertain. This CDR3 contains 15 residues. Trimming took 7 bases from V and 0 from J, leaving 13 bases between them.

The CDR3 loop reads CAISEDEGEQFF. DNA of the CDR3: TGTGCCATCAGTGAAGATGAGGGTGAGCAGTTCTTC. V is TRBV10-3 and J is TRBJ2-1; perhaps TRBD2 as D (5 bases). Germline CDR1 and CDR2: ENHRY and SYGVKD. V was shortened by 3 bases and J by 9 bases, with 9 bases between the two germline ends. This CDR3 contains 12 residues.

The genes are TRBV4-1 and TRBJ2-1, with TRBD2 matching 9 bases. J gave up 8 bases and V 1 base, and 12 bases lay outside the gene matches. Germline values: CDR1 MGHRA, CDR2 YSYEKL. The CDR3 consists of 17 residues. CDR3 sequence reads: CASSQAQRGARVDEQFF. The DNA for the CDR3 is TGCGCCAGCAGCCAAGCTCAGCGGGGGGCCCGGGTTGATGAGCAGTTCTTC.

This clonotype occurred a few times. The chain uses TRBV6-5 and TRBJ2-3; D call uncertain. Between the trimmed V and J ends, which lost 5 bases and 0 bases, there was a span of 6 bases. This CDR3 comprises 13 residues. CDR1 is MNHEY and CDR2 is SVGAGI in the germline V gene. The CDR3 sequence is CASSPFSTDTQYF. CDR3 bases: TGTGCCAGCAGTCCCTTTAGCACAGATACGCAGTATTTT.

This clonotype was seen ten or more times. The CDR3 protein is CASSLVSGATDTQYF. CDR3 DNA: TGTGCCAGCAGCTTAGTTAGCGGGGCCACAGATACGCAGTATTTT. The chain links TRBV7-2 to TRBJ2-3, with TRBD2 matching 8 bases. The CDR3 extends over 15 amino acids. Trimming took 1 base from V and 2 from J; bases not matched to a gene: 2. The germline V gene has CDR1 SGHTA and CDR2 FQGNSA.

The rearrangement joins TRBV5-6 to TRBJ1-4; unclear D gene. The CDR3 contains 15 residues. Germline loops: CDR1 SGHDT, CDR2 YYEEEE. Trimming pared 5 bases from V and 8 bases from J, leaving 19 bases between. Here the CDR3 reads CASRGAGRVREKLFF. In nucleotides, the CDR3 is TGTGCCAGCAGGGGTGCGGGTCGTGTACGGGAAAAACTGTTTTTT.

The chain employs TRBV20-1 and TRBJ2-1; the D call may be TRBD1 or TRBD2 (6 bases each). The V gene's germline CDR1 is DFQATT and CDR2 SNEGSKA (reference sequence). V lost 2 bases and J 2 bases, leaving 13 bases between the germline ends. The CDR3 spans 15 residues. CDR3 coding DNA: TGCAGTGCTAGAAAGGAGGGGGGTCCCTACAATGAGCAGTTCTTC. Protein product: CSARKEGGPYNEQFF.

The chain combines TRBV12-3 or TRBV12-4 with TRBJ2-3; 11 nucleotides agree with TRBD1. This CDR3 is 15 amino acids long. Trimming at V came to 6 bases and at J to 4 bases, leaving 6 bases not matched to a gene. CDR3 sequence reads: CASRLGQGEADTQYF. The CDR3 DNA reads TGTGCCAGCAGGTTGGGACAGGGGGAAGCAGATACGCAGTATTTT.

This sequence joins TRBV4-1 and TRBJ2-1; D may be TRBD2 (6 bases). CDR1 is MGHRA and CDR2 is YSYEKL in the germline V gene. Between the trimmed V and J ends, which lost 1 base and 6 bases, there was a span of 13 bases. CDR3 length: 15 residues. This chain's CDR3 is CASSQGGGPVNEQFF. In nucleotides, the CDR3 is TGCGCCAGCAGCCAAGGAGGAGGGCCGGTCAATGAGCAGTTCTTC.

This chain uses TRBV7-3 with TRBJ2-4; 13 positions match TRBD2. Germline CDR1 reads SGHTA; CDR2 reads FQGTGA. The trim removed 5 bases at V and 0 bases at J, leaving 4 bases unmatched. The CDR3 spans 17 residues. CDR3 sequence (DNA): TGTGCCAGCAGCCAGGGACTAGCGGGGTTAGCCAAAAACATTCAGTACTTC. As protein: CASSQGLAGLAKNIQYF.

The rearrangement links TRBV10-3 to TRBJ2-1, with 10 bases identical to TRBD2. The CDR3 runs to 16 residues. Germline V gives CDR1 ENHRY, CDR2 SYGVKD. V shed 4 bases and J 7 bases; nucleotides not matched to a gene: 10. The CDR3 spells CAISVLAGAAGNEQFF. The DNA of the CDR3 is TGTGCCATCAGTGTCCTAGCGGGAGCGGCGGGGAATGAGCAGTTCTTC.